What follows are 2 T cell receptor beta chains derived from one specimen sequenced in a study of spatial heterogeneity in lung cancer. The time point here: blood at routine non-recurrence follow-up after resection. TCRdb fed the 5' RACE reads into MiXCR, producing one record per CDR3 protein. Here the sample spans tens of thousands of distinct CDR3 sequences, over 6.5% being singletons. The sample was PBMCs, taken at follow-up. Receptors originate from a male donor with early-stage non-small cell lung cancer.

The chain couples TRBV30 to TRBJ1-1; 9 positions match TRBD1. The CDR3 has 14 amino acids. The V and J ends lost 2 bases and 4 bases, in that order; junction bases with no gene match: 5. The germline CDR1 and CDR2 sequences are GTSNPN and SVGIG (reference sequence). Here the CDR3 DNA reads TGTGCCTGGAGTCCCGGGACAGGGATCACTGAAGCTTTCTTT. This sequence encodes CAWSPGTGITEAFF.

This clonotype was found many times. DNA of the CDR3: TGCAGTGCTAGAGATCAACAGGGAAGTGGAAACACCATATATTTT. It yields the protein CSARDQQGSGNTIYF. The chain links TRBV20-1 to TRBJ1-3; D may be TRBD1 (6 bases). Trimming shortened V by 0 bases and J by 3 bases, and 12 bases separated the two germline ends. The germline CDR1 and CDR2 sequences are DFQATT and SNEGSKA (reference sequence). This CDR3 spans 15 amino acids.